The entry below describes one TCR beta chain. Its specificity is not known. TCRdb reanalysed the 5' RACE reads using MiXCR and keeps one entry per CDR3 protein. The table has about 250,000 distinct CDR3 sequences, about a sixth seen once; the top ten hold 3.5%. The sample originates from a study of T-cell memory formation after mild COVID-19. General study findings and limits: For contracting clones, CD4+ ones sat mainly in CM and EM, CD8+ in EMRA. There were some responding clones in pre-infection memory, which suggested that cross-reactive memory had joined.

Germline assignment: CDR1 SGDLS and CDR2 YYNGEE. The CDR3 is made up of 14 amino acids. V shed 3 bases and J 10 bases; nucleotides not matched to a gene: 9. The rearrangement joins TRBV9 to TRBJ2-1; TRBD2 matches 8 bases. The sequenced sample consisted of PBMCs or a T cell subset sorted from them (not recorded which). This sequence originates from a man younger than 35 who had mild COVID-19 (a few samples of this study predate the infection). Cell type and time point are not known. CDR3 amino acids: CASSGTSGSLEQFF. The CDR3 coding sequence is TGTGCCAGCAGCGGCACTAGCGGCTCGTTGGAGCAGTTCTTC. The full variable domain, its missing parts supplied by reference TRBV9 and TRBJ2-1, is DSGVTQTPKHLITATGQRVTLRCSPRSGDLSVYWYQQSLDQGLQFLIQYYNGEERAKGNILERFSAQQFPDLHSELNLSSLELGDSALYFCASSGTSGSLEQFFGPGTRLTVL.